This T cell receptor (beta chain) comes out of a study of T cell responses to AZD1222 COVID-19 vaccine. Some clones are missing from TCRdb's copy, which holds only in-frame ones; the method was immunoSEQ multiplex PCR. Here the sample spans 160,000 or so clones, about 88% being singletons. Trimming left V 6 bases short and J 8 bases short, with 16 bases between. The CDR3 covers 13 residues. The germline CDR1 and CDR2 sequences are MNHNY and SVGAGI (reference sequence). Study-level findings and limits: The repertoires were collected only after the peak T cell response.

Remarks on this clone: Its antigen is currently unknown.

The sequence came from an adult in good health. This sequence joins TRBV6-6 and TRBJ1-2, with TRBD1 as a possible D gene (6 bases). The sample in question was peripheral blood, obtained on day 0 of AZD1222 vaccination. For the CDR3, the DNA is TGTGCCAGCAGCCCTACAGGGAGCGAGGGCTACACCTTC. The encoded protein is CASSPTGSEGYTF.